A single TCR beta chain is shown here with its context. This sample is drawn from a study of OX40 agonist ivuxolimab in advanced cancers. In the study overall: Every patient in dose escalation had hepatocellular carcinoma, melanoma, renal cell or head and neck cancer.

Assay used: immunoSEQ multiplex PCR; TCRdb lists only in-frame clones, some missing. The sample has about 50,000 clones; around 80% are singletons. Germline V lookup: CDR1 SGHTA, CDR2 FQGNSA. After removal of 5 bases from V and 4 bases from J, the junction contained 10 bases not matched to a gene. The CDR3 runs to 15 residues. This TCR was recovered from an adult with an advanced solid tumor such as melanoma, head and neck, liver or kidney cancer. This material consisted of CD4+ or CD8+ T cells sorted from blood, taken in a trial of the OX40 agonist ivuxolimab. This chain links TRBV7-2 with TRBJ2-7, with 8 positions matching TRBD2. The CDR3: CASSRGLAPQYEQYF. The CDR3 DNA sequence: TGTGCCAGCAGCCGCGGACTAGCCCCTCAATACGAGCAGTACTTC.